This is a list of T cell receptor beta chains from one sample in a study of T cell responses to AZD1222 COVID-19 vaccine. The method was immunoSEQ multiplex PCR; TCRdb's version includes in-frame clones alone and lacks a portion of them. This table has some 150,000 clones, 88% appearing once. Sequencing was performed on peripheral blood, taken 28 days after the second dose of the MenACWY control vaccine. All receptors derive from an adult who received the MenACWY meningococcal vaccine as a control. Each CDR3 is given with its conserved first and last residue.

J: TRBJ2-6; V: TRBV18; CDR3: CASQDGFSGANVLTF
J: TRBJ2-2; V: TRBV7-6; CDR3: CASSLASGGSTGELFF
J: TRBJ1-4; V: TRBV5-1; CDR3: CASSFGTGAEKLFF
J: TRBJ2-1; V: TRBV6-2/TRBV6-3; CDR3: CASSYYQYNEQFF
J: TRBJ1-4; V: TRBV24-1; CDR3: CATSDRGTGAKLFF
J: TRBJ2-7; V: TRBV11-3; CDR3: CASSNPRGKFYEQYF
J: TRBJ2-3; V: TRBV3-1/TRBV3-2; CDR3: CASSPGITDTQYF
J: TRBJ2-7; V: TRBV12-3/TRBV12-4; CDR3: CASSLGKAREQYF
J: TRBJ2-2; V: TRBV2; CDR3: CASSVGGELFF
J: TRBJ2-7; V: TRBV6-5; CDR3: CASSYSAGGLHEQYF
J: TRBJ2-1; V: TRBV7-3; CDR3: CASIRTSGGYNEQFF
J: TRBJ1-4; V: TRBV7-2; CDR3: CASSLGQNEKLFF
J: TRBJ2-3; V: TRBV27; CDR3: CASSRQLVRTDTQYF
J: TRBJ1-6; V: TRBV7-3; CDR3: CASSRTGYNSPLHF
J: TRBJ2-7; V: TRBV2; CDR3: CASSARTGAYEQYF
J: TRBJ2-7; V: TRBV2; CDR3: CASSGTSGRGSYEQYF
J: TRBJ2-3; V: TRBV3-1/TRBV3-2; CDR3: CASSQEASGRGTQYF
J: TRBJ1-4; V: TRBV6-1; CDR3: CASSEGSQSNEKLFF
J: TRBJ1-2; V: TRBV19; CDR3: CASSIIGDSRDYGYTF
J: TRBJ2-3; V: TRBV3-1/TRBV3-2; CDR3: CASSLSGSTDTQYF
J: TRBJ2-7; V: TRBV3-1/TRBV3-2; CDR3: CASSQSTYISYEQYF
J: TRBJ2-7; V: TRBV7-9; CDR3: CASSPNQNDEQYF
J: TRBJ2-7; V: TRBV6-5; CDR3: CASRTGTKGSEQYF
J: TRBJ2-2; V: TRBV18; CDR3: CASSPIPSGNTGELFF
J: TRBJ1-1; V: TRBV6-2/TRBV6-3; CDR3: CASSYSPGAPPEAFF
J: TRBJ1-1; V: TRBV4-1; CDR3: CASRLGQENTEAFF